Listed below are T cell receptor beta chains from one sample, sequenced in a study of T cells in Graves' hyperthyroidism and ophthalmopathy. TCRdb reprocessed the multiplex PCR reads with MiXCR, giving one entry per CDR3 protein. The table has over 500,000 distinct CDR3 sequences, around 13% seen once. Source material: blood. The receptors shown here come from a woman aged 40 to 55 with Graves' hyperthyroidism. Both conserved end residues are part of each CDR3. D genes are given only for firm matches. Expanded clones get a size class; other rows say once, few or many, or leave the size out.

J gene	D gene	V gene	clone size	CDR3 protein	CDR3 DNA
TRBJ1-6	-	TRBV30	-	CAWSGTGWGSPLHF	TGTGCCTGGAGTGGGACGGGGTGGGGTTCACCCCTCCACTTT
TRBJ2-1	TRBD2	TRBV11-3	many	CASGSRWEGSYNEQFF	TGTGCCAGCGGGTCCCGGTGGGAGGGATCCTACAATGAGCAGTTCTTC
TRBJ2-1	-	TRBV19	-	CASSTAIIYNEQFF	TGTGCCAGTAGTACGGCCATTATATACAATGAGCAGTTCTTC
TRBJ2-1	TRBD2	TRBV3-1	many	CASSQLASGVSYNEQFF	TGTGCCAGCAGCCAACTTGCTAGCGGGGTCTCCTACAATGAGCAGTTCTTC
TRBJ2-5	-	TRBV7-8	-	CASSLQGLVQETQYF	TGTGCCAGCAGCTTGCAGGGGCTAGTCCAAGAGACCCAGTACTTC
TRBJ2-1	TRBD2	TRBV19	-	CASSRQREGNEQFF	TGTGCCAGTAGTAGACAGCGGGAAGGGAATGAGCAGTTCTTC
TRBJ2-2	-	TRBV5-1	-	CASSSDINTGELFF	TGCGCCAGCAGCTCGGACATTAACACCGGGGAGCTGTTTTTT
TRBJ1-1	-	TRBV19	-	CASSSGDESEAFF	TGTGCCAGTAGCTCAGGGGACGAGAGTGAAGCTTTCTTT
TRBJ1-3	TRBD1	TRBV25-1	-	CASSVGQGARNTIYF	TGTGCCAGCAGTGTGGGACAGGGGGCTCGAAACACCATATATTTT
TRBJ2-1	TRBD2	TRBV20-1	few	CSAGRVELYNEQFF	TGCAGTGCTGGGAGGGTTGAGCTCTACAATGAGCAGTTCTTC
TRBJ2-5	-	TRBV4-1	few	CASSPPDYQETQYF	TGCGCCAGCAGCCCGCCGGACTACCAAGAGACCCAGTACTTC
TRBJ2-3	-	TRBV6-4	-	CASSDSYTDTQYF	TGTGCCAGCAGTGACAGCTATACAGATACGCAGTATTTT
TRBJ2-5	TRBD2	TRBV28	few	CASRASGAYQETQYF	TGTGCCAGCAGAGCTAGCGGAGCGTACCAAGAGACCCAGTACTTC
TRBJ1-6	-	TRBV5-1	few	CASSLETGYNSPLHF	TGCGCCAGCAGCTTGGAGACAGGTTATAATTCACCCCTCCACTTT
TRBJ1-5	TRBD1	TRBV3-1	many	CASSQNRGVSNQPQHF	TGTGCCAGCAGCCAGAACAGGGGCGTTAGCAATCAGCCCCAGCATTTT
TRBJ2-7	TRBD2	TRBV29-1	-	CSATPTSGEQYF	TGCAGCGCCACCCCGACTAGCGGCGAGCAGTACTTC
TRBJ2-2	TRBD2	TRBV28	-	CAAGSLAGVGGELFF	TGTGCAGCGGGGAGTCTAGCGGGAGTGGGCGGGGAGCTGTTTTTT
TRBJ2-3	-	TRBV6-1	-	CASSELGQLSTDTQYF	TGTGCCAGCAGTGAACTCGGGCAACTAAGCACAGATACGCAGTATTTT
TRBJ2-7	TRBD2	TRBV18	many	CASSPTSGRAEQYF	TGTGCCAGCTCACCCACTAGCGGGAGGGCCGAGCAGTACTTC
TRBJ2-1	-	TRBV28	many	CASSGYNEQFF	TGTGCCAGCTCCGGCTACAATGAGCAGTTCTTC
TRBJ2-5	TRBD1	TRBV7-9	many	CASSSSGQGIETQYF	TGTGCCAGCAGCTCCTCGGGACAGGGTATAGAGACCCAGTACTTC
TRBJ2-7	-	TRBV30	many	CAWSRTASSYEQYF	TGTGCCTGGAGCCGGACAGCCAGCTCCTACGAGCAGTACTTC